This entry features one TCR beta chain sequence. This entry belongs to a study of cytomegalovirus exposure and HLA in healthy donors. The PCR contained 60 Vbeta and 13 Jbeta primers. Sequencing used immunoSEQ multiplex PCR; TCRdb keeps in-frame clones, though not all of them. The profile covers some 98,000 clones, with roughly 86% appearing a single time and about a tenth taken by the ten largest. There are 16 residues in the CDR3. CDR1 SGHVS and CDR2 FNYEAQ come from the germline V gene. V lost 1 base to trimming and J lost 5 bases; unmatched junction nucleotides: 7. The chain links TRBV7-6 to TRBJ2-7; 11 bases line up with TRBD1. The receptor was derived from a human donor in good health. The source material was PBMCs. In DNA, the CDR3 is TGTGCCAGCAGCTTAGGGACAGGGGGCTCGATGGACGAGCAGTACTTC. It translates to CASSLGTGGSMDEQYF.